The next 18 T cell receptor beta chains were all read from a single sample in a study of T-cell reconstitution after alpha-beta-depleted transplantation in children. Unique molecular identifiers were built into the TCRbeta library. MiXCR, run by TCRdb on the PCR reads, gives a single entry per CDR3 protein. The sample carries around 580,000 distinct CDR3 sequences, about 21% recorded once. The sequencing used PBMCs, mostly from graft donor cells, collected 360 days after TCRalphabeta/CD19-depleted stem cell transplant. Receptors were obtained from a boy younger than two who had a stem cell transplant for acute myeloid leukemia, so the T cells may come from the graft donor.

This clonotype appeared many times. The genes are TRBV5-1 and TRBJ2-5; 11 bases are shared with TRBD1. Trimming took 4 bases from V and 2 from J; bases not matched to a gene: 7. From germline, CDR1 is SGHRS and CDR2 YFSETQ. The CDR3 extends over 16 amino acids. The CDR3 region is CASSGDRGTSQETQYF. The CDR3 nucleotides are TGCGCCAGCAGCGGGGACAGGGGGACCTCACAAGAGACCCAGTACTTC.

The chain uses TRBV10-3 and TRBJ2-1; TRBD2 aligns across 7 bases. V lost 1 base and J lost 3; bases outside the gene matches: 21. The CDR3 has 21 residues. Germline V gene lookup returns CDR1 ENHRY and CDR2 SYGVKD. The CDR3 bases are TGTGCCATCAGTGAGTTCGAAAGGGACCTAGCGGCCAAACGGGGCTACAATGAGCAGTTCTTC. It codes for CAISEFERDLAAKRGYNEQFF.

Comment on this clonotype: Given a much more abundant clone one base away, this may be a read error. The CDR3 loop reads CASSEIAKNIQYF. The CDR3 nucleotides read TGTGCCAGCAGTGAGATAGCCAAAAACATTCAGTACTTC. V and J are TRBV28 and TRBJ2-4; D is undetermined. Germline V gene lookup returns CDR1 MDHEN and CDR2 SYDVKM. CDR3 length: 13 amino acids. V shed 5 bases and J shed 0 bases, with 5 bases lying between them. The full variable domain, with the rest looked up from reference TRBV28 and TRBJ2-4, is DVKVTQSSRYLVKRTGEKVFLECVQDMDHENMFWYRQDPGLGLRLIYFSYDVKMKEKGDIPEGYSVSREKKERFSLILESASTNQTSMYLCASSEIAKNIQYFGAGTRLSVL.

The chain recombines TRBV24-1 with TRBJ2-2; D is perhaps TRBD2 (5 bases). The V and J ends lost 9 bases and 5 bases respectively, with 9 bases between them. The CDR3 extends over 12 amino acids. The V gene's germline CDR1 is KGHDR and CDR2 SFDVKD. In DNA form, the CDR3 reads TGTGCCACCGCGGAGGAAACCGGGGAGCTGTTTTTT. It is translated as CATAEETGELFF.

This clonotype occurred a few times. The DNA for the CDR3 is TGCAGTGCTAGAGAGGGGGCCGACACTGAAGCTTTCTTT. It specifies CSAREGADTEAFF. The chain carries TRBV20-1 and TRBJ1-1; D possibly corresponds to TRBD1 (6 bases). Germline V lookup: CDR1 DFQATT, CDR2 SNEGSKA (reference sequence). The CDR3 totals 13 residues. Trimming shortened V by 0 bases and J by 3 bases, and 8 bases separated the two germline ends.

V is TRBV12-3 or TRBV12-4 and J is TRBJ2-3, with TRBD2 matching over 12 bases. This CDR3 region has 16 residues. Trimming took 7 bases from V and 6 from J; bases not matched to a gene: 11. In DNA form, the CDR3 reads TGTGCCAGCAACCCGGGACTAGCGGGCGGGCGGGATACGCAGTATTTT. This translates into CASNPGLAGGRDTQYF.

J is TRBJ2-3 and V is TRBV29-1; the D gene is possibly TRBD1 (7 bases). The CDR3 loop spans 17 amino acids. Germline assignment: CDR1 SQVTM and CDR2 ANQGSEA. Trimming stripped 0 bases from V and 1 base from J, with 17 bases between. CDR3 residues: CSVEDFGGGWGTDTQYF. CDR3 nucleotides: TGCAGCGTTGAAGACTTCGGAGGGGGCTGGGGCACAGATACGCAGTATTTT.

The table lists this clonotype with many counts. The chain carries TRBV12-3 or TRBV12-4 and TRBJ2-7; 7 nucleotides match TRBD2. This CDR3 is 16 amino acids long. With 5 bases clipped from V and 2 bases from J, the junction kept 12 bases outside the gene matches. Written as DNA, the CDR3 is TGTGCCAGCAGTCCATGGGGGAGGGTATCGCCCTACGAGCAGTACTTC. Translated, it gives CASSPWGRVSPYEQYF.

V usage is TRBV21-1 and J usage is TRBJ2-1; TRBD1, the table's D call, was not compared with the DNA. TRBV21-1 is classified as a pseudogene. The CDR3 is 15 amino acids. CDR3 sequence (DNA): TGTGCCAGCAGCAAACTTCCAGGGGGCGGCAATGAGCAGTTCTTC. Its protein is CASSKLPGGGNEQFF.

The chain joins TRBV6-1 to TRBJ1-6, with 7 positions matching TRBD1. Germline V CDR1 and CDR2: MNHNS, SASEGT. Trimming took 8 bases from V and 9 from J; bases not matched to a gene: 7. This CDR3 contains 13 residues. The CDR3 loop reads CASEKGARSPLHF. DNA of the CDR3: TGTGCCAGCGAGAAGGGGGCGCGTTCACCCCTCCACTTT.

The sample holds many counts of this clonotype. The rearrangement links TRBV6-5 to TRBJ2-1, with no clear D. Trimming took 0 bases from V and 6 from J, leaving 12 bases between them. CDR3 length equals 15 residues. The germline V gene encodes CDR1 MNHEY and CDR2 SVGAGI. The CDR3 reads CASSYSSLPLNEQFF. CDR3 sequence (DNA): TGTGCCAGCAGTTACTCGTCCCTCCCTCTCAATGAGCAGTTCTTC.

Ten or more counts support this clonotype. The J gene is TRBJ2-7, the V gene TRBV3-1; D uncertain. Germline assignment: CDR1 LGHDT and CDR2 YNNKEL (reference sequence). The CDR3 runs to 12 residues. V lost 4 bases to trimming and J lost 3 bases, with 7 bases between them. The CDR3 coding sequence is TGTGCCAGCAGCCCCTCGGGCTACGAGCAGTACTTC. As protein: CASSPSGYEQYF.

This clonotype appeared a few times. The chain has TRBV10-3 and TRBJ2-2; D possibly uses TRBD1 or TRBD2 (5 bases each). The V end lost 0 bases, the J end lost 0 bases, and 5 bases lay between the germline ends. Germline V CDR1 and CDR2: ENHRY, SYGVKD. This CDR3 contains 15 residues. CDR3 DNA: TGTGCCATCAGTGAGTCGGGACCGAACACCGGGGAGCTGTTTTTT. Its translation: CAISESGPNTGELFF.

The chain recombines TRBV12-3 or TRBV12-4 with TRBJ1-5; TRBD1 matches at 8 bases. V lost 7 bases and J lost 6; bases outside the gene matches: 5. This CDR3 is 13 amino acids long. This CDR3 reads CASIFGQGQPQHF. The CDR3 bases are TGTGCCAGCATATTTGGACAGGGTCAGCCCCAGCATTTT.

The sample holds a few counts of this clonotype. The chain uses TRBV12-3 or TRBV12-4 and TRBJ1-1; possible D gene TRBD1, 6 bases. The CDR3 has 17 residues. Trimming shortened V by 3 bases and J by 0 bases, and 17 bases separated the two germline ends. The chain's CDR3 is CASSFRPQQGLNTEAFF. CDR3 bases: TGTGCCAGCAGTTTTAGGCCTCAACAGGGACTGAACACTGAAGCTTTCTTT.

In DNA form, the CDR3 reads TGTGCCAGCAGCTTAGAGACAGGATCCACCGGGGAGCTGTTTTTT. It codes for CASSLETGSTGELFF. The chain uses TRBV5-5 and TRBJ2-2, with a tentative D call TRBD1 (6 bases). CDR1 and CDR2 (germline): SGHKS, YYEKEE (reference sequence). The CDR3 is 15 amino acids. Trimming removed 2 bases at V and 4 bases at J, with 12 bases between.

The chain couples TRBV20-1 to TRBJ2-3; either TRBD1 or TRBD2 may supply D (5 bases each). The germline V gene has CDR1 DFQATT and CDR2 SNEGSKA (reference sequence). V lost 2 bases to trimming and J lost 9 bases, with 15 bases between them. CDR3 length: 13 residues. CDR3 bases: TGCAGTGCTAGACGAGCGGCTTGGGGCACGCAGTATTTT. Its translation: CSARRAAWGTQYF.

The V and J genes are TRBV5-1 and TRBJ2-2; TRBD1 agrees at 7 bases. The length of the CDR3 is 15 residues. V lost 4 bases, J lost 2 bases, and 5 bases stayed unmatched. Germline assignment: CDR1 SGHRS and CDR2 YFSETQ. As DNA, the CDR3 is TGCGCCAGCAGCGTCCGGGACAGTAACACCGGGGAGCTGTTTTTT. Its protein product is CASSVRDSNTGELFF. Using reference TRBV5-1 and TRBJ2-2 for the parts outside the CDR3, the full variable domain is KAGVTQTPRYLIKTRGQQVTLSCSPISGHRSVSWYQQTPGQGLQFLFEYFSETQRNKGNFPGRFSGRQFSNSRSEMNVSTLELGDSALYLCASSVRDSNTGELFFGEGSRLTVL.